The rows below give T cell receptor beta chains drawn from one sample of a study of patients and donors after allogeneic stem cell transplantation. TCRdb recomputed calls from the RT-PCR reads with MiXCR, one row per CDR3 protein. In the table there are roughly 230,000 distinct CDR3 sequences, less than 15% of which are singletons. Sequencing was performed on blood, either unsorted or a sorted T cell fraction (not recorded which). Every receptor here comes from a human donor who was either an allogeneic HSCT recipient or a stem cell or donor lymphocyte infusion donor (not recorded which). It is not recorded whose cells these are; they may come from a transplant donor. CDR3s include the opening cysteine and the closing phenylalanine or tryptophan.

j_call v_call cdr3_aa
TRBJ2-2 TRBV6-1 CASRPVFTGELFF
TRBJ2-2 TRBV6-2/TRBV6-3 CASSYSTSDTGELFF
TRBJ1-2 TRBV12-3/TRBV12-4 CASSGSGELVYGYTF
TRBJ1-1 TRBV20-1 CSAPSPRGTEAFF
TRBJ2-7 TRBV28 CASSFYGLIYEQYF
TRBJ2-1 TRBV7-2 CASSLFSGVNEQFF
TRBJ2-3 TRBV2 CASLTGTLSTDTQYF
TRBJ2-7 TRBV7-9 CASSLLSTSGANYEQYF
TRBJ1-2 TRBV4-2 CASSPRGAGGYTF
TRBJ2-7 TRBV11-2 CASSPMWGRRSYEQYF
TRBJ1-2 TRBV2 CASSEGVDYGYTF
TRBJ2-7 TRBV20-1 CSAFEQSSYEQYF
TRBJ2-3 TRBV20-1 CSASSGLAGAVDTQYF
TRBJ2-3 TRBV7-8 CASSWNPTGGPTDTQYF
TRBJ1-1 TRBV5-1 CASSLGAGLYTEAFF
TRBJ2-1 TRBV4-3 CASSQDRGLAGATYNEQFF
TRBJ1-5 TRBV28 CASSSGGGNQPQHF
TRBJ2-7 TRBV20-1 CSANRGKYNEQYF
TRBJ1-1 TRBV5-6 CASSSPGQGLNTEAFF
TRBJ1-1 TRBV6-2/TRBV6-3 CASSYSKGGSGRAEAFF
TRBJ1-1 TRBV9 CASSVGGGAPASDKAFF
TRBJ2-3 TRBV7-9 CASSPQGQGYTDTQYF
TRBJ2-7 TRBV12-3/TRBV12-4 CASSRSYYEQYF
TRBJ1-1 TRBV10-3 CAISGSRGNTEAFF
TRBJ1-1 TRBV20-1 CSARDLRGNTEAFF
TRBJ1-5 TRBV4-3 CASSQDNGGGQPQHF
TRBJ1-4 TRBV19 CASRLTTNEKLFF
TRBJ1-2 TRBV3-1 CASSQGQQGTGYTF
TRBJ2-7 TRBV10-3 CAISEGGNRYEQYF
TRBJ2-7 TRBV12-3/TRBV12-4 CASSLSHSGRTSYEQYF
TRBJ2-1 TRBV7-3 CASSPGTGGFEQFF
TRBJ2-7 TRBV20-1 CSALRTGSYEQYF
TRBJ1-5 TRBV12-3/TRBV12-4 CAVGDPANQPQHF
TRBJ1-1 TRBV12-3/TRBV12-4 CASSIATRGRGEAFF
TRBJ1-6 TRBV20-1 CSALGAYPLGSPLHF
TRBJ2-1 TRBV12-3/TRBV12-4 CASSLGSGQGPNEQFF
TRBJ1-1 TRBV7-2 CASSRDGYRGRNAEAFF
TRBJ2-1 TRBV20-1 CSASVWKSYNEQFF
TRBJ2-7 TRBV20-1 CSARGVSYEQYF
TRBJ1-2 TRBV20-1 CSAWDRGFGYTF
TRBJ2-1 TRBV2 CASSVLLAYEQFF
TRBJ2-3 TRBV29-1 CSVKGQRDSTDTQYF
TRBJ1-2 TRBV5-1 CASSLDVGVPGYTF
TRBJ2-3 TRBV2 CASSERGDGTDTQYF
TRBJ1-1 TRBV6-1 CASRRTGSNTEAFF
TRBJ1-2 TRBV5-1 CASSFALGGTYGYTF
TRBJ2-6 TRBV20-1 CSAPEDSGANVLTF
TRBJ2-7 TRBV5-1 CASSLGTVGLYEQYF
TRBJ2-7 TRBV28 CASSTPTSGYEQYF
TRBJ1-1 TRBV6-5 CASSLSGQGNTEAFF
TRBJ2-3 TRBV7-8 CASSPSGGDTQYF
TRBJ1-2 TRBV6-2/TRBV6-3 CASSSSGTPYGYTF
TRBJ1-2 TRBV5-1 CASSAGTFNYGYTF
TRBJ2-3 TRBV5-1 CASSLRGAGTDTQYF
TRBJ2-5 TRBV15 CATSRGGQGAVTQYF
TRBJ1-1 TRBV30 CAQRGRSDTEAFF
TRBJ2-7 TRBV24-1 CATRYKRQGTGYEQYF
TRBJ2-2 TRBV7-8 CASSLVGLGRELFF